These 3 T cell receptor beta chains came from one sample sequenced in a study of shared clonotypes between healthy human individuals. TCRdb keeps only in-frame clones here, not all; method: immunoSEQ multiplex PCR. This table holds 800,000 or so clones, approximately 97% found once. CD45RO-negative, CCR7-positively selected cells formed the naive CD8 fraction, excluding terminally differentiated effector memory CD45RA+ cells. The sequenced sample was naive CD8+ T cells sorted from blood. These receptors were obtained from a man younger than 40 in good health.

The chain links TRBV5-1 to TRBJ2-3, with 9 bases aligning to TRBD1. The CDR3 has 15 residues. The junction had 4 bases not matched to a gene; V was cut back by 2 bases and J by 3 bases. Germline V gene sequence: CDR1 SGHRS, CDR2 YFSETQ. For the CDR3, the DNA is TGCGCCAGCAGCTTCGACAGGGGGACGACAGATACGCAGTATTTT. This gives the protein CASSFDRGTTDTQYF.

The V gene is TRBV6-6, the J gene TRBJ2-1, with 10 bases aligning to TRBD2. Germline trimming cut 8 bases from V and 4 bases from J; bases unmatched to any gene: 8. Per germline, CDR1 MNHNY and CDR2 SVGAGI (reference sequence). The CDR3 covers 15 residues. In nucleotides, the CDR3 is TGTGCCAGCTCTCTGCTAGCGGGAGAATACAATGAGCAGTTCTTC. It translates to CASSLLAGEYNEQFF.

The gene calls are TRBV9 and TRBJ2-1; D ambiguous. V lost 4 bases and J lost 5, with 10 bases in between. Germline CDR1 SGDLS, CDR2 YYNGEE. This CDR3 has 13 residues. The DNA of the CDR3 is TGTGCCAGCAGCACCTCCAACAACAATGAGCAGTTCTTC. Translated: CASSTSNNNEQFF.